The 2 T cell receptor beta chains below were found in one sample sequenced in a study of CD8 T cells in Susac syndrome. Random hexamers were used to reverse transcribe about 0.5 to 1 ug of RNA. TCRdb itself ran the immunoSEQ multiplex PCR reads through MiXCR, one entry per CDR3 protein. The sample has tens of thousands of distinct CDR3 sequences, roughly 95% seen once. Sequencing input: CD8+ T cells from PBMCs. The receptors stem from a human donor with multiple sclerosis.

The table lists this clonotype with a few counts. The DNA for the CDR3 is TGTGCCAGCAGCTTGGCCGTGGGACAGGGGTATGAGCAGTACTTC. It encodes CASSLAVGQGYEQYF. The rearrangement joins TRBV5-4 to TRBJ2-7; 10 nucleotides agree with TRBD1. Germline V gives CDR1 SGHNT, CDR2 YYREEE (reference sequence). This CDR3 is built from 15 residues. The ends lost 0 bases at V and 7 bases at J; junction bases unmatched: 7.

V is TRBV9 and J is TRBJ2-2, with unresolved D. V lost 3 bases and J lost 6, with 12 bases in between. The CDR3 totals 14 residues. From germline, CDR1 is SGDLS and CDR2 YYNGEE. The CDR3 region has the DNA TGTGCCAGCAGCGCCCCAGGAAATTCCGGGGAGCTGTTTTTT. It codes for CASSAPGNSGELFF.